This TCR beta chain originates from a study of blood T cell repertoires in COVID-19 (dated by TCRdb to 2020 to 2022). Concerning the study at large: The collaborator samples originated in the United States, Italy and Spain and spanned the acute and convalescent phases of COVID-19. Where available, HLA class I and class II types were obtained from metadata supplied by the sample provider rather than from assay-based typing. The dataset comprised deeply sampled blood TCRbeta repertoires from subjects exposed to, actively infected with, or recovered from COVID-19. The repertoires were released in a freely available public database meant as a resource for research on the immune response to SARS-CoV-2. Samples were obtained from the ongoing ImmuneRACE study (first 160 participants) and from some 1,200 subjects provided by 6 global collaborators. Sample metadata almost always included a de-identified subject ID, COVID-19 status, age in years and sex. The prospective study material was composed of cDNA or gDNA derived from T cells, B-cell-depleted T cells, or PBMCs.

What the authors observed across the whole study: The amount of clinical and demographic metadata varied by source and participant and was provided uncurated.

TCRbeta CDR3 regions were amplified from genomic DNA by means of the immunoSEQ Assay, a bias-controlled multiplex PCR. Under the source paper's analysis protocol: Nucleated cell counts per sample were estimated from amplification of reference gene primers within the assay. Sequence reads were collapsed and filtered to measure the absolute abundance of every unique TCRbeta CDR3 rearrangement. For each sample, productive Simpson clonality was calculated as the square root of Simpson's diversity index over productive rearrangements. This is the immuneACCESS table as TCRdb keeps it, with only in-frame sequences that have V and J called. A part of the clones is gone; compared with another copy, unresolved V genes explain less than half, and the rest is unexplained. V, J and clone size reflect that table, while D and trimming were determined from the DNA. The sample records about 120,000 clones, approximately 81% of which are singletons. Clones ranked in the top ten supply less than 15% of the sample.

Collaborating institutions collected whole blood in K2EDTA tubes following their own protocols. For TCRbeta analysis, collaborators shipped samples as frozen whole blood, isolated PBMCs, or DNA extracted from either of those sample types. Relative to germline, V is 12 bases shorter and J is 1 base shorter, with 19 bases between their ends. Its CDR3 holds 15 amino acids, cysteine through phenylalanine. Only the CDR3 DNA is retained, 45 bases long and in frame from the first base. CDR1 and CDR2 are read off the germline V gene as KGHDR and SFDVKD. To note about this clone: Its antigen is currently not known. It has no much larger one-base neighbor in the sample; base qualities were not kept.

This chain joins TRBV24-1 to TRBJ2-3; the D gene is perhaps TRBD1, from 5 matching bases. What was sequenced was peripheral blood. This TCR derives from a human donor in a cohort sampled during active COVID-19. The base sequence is TGTGCCGCCGCGAAGACAGACAGTCGCACAGATACGCAGTATTTT. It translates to CAAAKTDSRTDTQYF.